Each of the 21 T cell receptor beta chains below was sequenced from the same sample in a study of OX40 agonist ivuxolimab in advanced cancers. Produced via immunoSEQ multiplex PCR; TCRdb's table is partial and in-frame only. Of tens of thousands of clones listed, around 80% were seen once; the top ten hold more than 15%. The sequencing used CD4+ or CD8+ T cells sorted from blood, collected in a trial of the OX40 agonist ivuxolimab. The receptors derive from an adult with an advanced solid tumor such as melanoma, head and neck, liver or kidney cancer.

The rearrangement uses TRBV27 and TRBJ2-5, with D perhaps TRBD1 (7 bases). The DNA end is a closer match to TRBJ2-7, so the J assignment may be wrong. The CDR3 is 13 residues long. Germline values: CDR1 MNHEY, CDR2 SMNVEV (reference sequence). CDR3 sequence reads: CASSLRQGGEQYF. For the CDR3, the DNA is TGTGCCAGCAGTTTAAGACAGGGAGGCGAGCAGTACTTC.

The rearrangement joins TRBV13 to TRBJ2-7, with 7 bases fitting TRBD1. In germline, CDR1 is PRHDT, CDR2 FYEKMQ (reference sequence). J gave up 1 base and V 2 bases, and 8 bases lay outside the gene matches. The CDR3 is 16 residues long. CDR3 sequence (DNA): TGTGCCAGCAGCTTAAGGGGACAGACTTCTTCCTACGAGCAGTACTTC. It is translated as CASSLRGQTSSYEQYF.

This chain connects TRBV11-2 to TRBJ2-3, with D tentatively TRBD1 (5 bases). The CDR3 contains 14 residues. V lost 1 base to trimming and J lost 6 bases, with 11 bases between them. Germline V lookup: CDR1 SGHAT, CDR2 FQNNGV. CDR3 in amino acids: CASSLGARDDTQYF. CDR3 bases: TGTGCCAGCAGCTTAGGGGCCAGGGATGATACGCAGTATTTT. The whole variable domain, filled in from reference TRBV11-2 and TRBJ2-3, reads EAGVAQSPRYKIIEKRQSVAFWCNPISGHATLYWYQQILGQGPKLLIQFQNNGVVDDSQLPKDRFSAERLKGVDSTLKIQPAKLEDSAVYLCASSLGARDDTQYFGPGTRLTVL.

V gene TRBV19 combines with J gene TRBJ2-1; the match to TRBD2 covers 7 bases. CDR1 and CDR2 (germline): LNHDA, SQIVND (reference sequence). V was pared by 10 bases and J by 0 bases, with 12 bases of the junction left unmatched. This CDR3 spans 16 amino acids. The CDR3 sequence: CATTGASGISYNEQFF. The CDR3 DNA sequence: TGTGCCACTACCGGGGCTAGCGGAATCTCCTACAATGAGCAGTTCTTC.

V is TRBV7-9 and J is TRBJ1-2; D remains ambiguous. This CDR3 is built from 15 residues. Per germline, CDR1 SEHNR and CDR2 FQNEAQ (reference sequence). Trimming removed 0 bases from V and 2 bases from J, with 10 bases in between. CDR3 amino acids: CASSLAIAANYGYTF. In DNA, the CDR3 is TGTGCCAGCAGCTTAGCGATCGCGGCAAACTATGGCTACACCTTC.

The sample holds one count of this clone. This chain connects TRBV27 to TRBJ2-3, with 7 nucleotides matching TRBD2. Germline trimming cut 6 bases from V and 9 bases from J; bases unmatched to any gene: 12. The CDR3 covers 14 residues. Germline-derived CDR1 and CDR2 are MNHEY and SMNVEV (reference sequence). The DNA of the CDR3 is TGTGCCAGCAGCGACGCGGGGGTAGGGGCGACGCAGTATTTT. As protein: CASSDAGVGATQYF.

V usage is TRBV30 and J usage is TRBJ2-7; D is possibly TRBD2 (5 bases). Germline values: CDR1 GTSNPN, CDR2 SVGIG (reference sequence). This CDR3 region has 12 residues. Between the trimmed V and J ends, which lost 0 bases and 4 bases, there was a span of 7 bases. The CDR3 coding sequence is TGTGCCTGGAGTGTACTAGGTTACGAGCAGTACTTC. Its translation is CAWSVLGYEQYF.

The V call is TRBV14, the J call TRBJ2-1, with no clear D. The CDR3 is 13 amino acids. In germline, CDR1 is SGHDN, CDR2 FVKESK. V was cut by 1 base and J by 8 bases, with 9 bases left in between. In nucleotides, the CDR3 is TGTGCCAGCAGCCAAGGGATTAGGGATGAGCAGTTCTTC. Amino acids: CASSQGIRDEQFF.

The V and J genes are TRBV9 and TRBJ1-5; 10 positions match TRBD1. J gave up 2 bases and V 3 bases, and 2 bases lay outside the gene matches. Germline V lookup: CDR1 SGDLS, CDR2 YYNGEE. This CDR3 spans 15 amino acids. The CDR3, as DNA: TGTGCCAGCAGCGCCGGGACAGGGGGCAATCAGCCCCAGCATTTT. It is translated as CASSAGTGGNQPQHF.

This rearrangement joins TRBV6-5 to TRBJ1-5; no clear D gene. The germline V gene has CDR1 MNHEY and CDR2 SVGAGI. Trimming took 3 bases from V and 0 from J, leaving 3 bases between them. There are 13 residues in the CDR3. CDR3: CASSYHSNQPQHF. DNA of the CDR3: TGTGCCAGCAGTTATCATAGCAATCAGCCCCAGCATTTT.

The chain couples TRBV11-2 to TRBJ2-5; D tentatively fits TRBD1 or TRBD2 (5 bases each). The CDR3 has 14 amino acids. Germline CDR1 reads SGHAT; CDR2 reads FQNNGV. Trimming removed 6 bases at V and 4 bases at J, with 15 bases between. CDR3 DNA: TGTGCCAGCAGGAACCTTGGGGGAACAGAGACCCAGTACTTC. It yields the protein CASRNLGGTETQYF.

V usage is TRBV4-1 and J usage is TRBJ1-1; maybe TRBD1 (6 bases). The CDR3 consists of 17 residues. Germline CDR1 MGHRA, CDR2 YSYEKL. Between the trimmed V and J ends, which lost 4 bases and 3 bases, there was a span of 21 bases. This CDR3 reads CASSPSEGGLGDTEAFF. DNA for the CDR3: TGCGCCAGCAGCCCTTCCGAGGGGGGCCTTGGGGACACTGAAGCTTTCTTT.

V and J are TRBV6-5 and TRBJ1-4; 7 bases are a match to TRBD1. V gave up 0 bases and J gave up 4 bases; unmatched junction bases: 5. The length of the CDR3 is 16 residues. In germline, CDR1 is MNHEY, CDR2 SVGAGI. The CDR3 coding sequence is TGTGCCAGCAGTTACTCGGGGGACAGCATTAATGAAAAACTGTTTTTT. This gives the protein CASSYSGDSINEKLFF.

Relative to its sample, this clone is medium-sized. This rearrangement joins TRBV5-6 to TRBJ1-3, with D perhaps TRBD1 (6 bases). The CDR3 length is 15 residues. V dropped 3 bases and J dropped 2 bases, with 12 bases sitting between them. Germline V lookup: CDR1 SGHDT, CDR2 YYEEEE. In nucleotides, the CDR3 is TGTGCCAGCAGCTCTACCTCAGGGGCTGGAAACACCATATATTTT. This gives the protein CASSSTSGAGNTIYF.

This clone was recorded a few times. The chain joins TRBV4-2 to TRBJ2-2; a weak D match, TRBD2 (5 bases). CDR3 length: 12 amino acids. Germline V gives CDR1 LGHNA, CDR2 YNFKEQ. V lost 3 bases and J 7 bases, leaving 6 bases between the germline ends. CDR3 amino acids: CASSQEDGELFF. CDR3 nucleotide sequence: TGTGCCAGCAGCCAGGAGGACGGGGAGCTGTTTTTT.

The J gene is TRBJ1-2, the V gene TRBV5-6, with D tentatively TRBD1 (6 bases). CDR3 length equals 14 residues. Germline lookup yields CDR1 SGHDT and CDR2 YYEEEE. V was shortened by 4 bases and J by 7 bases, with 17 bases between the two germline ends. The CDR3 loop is CASSDRQVGVGYTF. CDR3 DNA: TGTGCCAGCAGCGACCGACAGGTGGGGGTTGGCTACACCTTC. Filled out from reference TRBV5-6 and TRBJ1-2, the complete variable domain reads DAGVTQSPTHLIKTRGQQVTLRCSPKSGHDTVSWYQQALGQGPQFIFQYYEEEERQRGNFPDRFSGHQFPNYSSELNVNALLLGDSALYLCASSDRQVGVGYTFGSGTRLTVV.

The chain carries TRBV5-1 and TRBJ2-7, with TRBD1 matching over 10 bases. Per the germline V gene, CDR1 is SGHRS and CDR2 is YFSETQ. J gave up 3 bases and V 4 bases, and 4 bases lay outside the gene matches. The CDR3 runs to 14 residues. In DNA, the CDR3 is TGCGCCAGCAGCCCCCGGGACAGGGGCTACGAGCAGTACTTC. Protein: CASSPRDRGYEQYF.

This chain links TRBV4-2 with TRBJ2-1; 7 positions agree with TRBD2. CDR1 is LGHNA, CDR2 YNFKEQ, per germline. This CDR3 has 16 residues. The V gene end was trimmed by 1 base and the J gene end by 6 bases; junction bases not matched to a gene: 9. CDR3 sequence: CASSQVLLATTNEQFF. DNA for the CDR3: TGTGCCAGCAGCCAAGTGCTACTAGCGACGACCAATGAGCAGTTCTTC.

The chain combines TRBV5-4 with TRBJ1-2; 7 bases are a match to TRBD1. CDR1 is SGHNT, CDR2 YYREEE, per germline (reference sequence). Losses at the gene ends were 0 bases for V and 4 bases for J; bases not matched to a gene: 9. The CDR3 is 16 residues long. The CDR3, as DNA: TGTGCCAGCAGCTTGGGAACTGGACAGGCCCTCTATGGCTACACCTTC. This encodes CASSLGTGQALYGYTF.

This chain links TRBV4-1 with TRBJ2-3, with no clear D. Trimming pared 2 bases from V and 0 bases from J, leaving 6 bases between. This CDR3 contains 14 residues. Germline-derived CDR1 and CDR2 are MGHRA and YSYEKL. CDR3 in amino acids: CASSQLTSTDTQYF. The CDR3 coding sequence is TGCGCCAGCAGCCAACTCACTAGCACAGATACGCAGTATTTT.

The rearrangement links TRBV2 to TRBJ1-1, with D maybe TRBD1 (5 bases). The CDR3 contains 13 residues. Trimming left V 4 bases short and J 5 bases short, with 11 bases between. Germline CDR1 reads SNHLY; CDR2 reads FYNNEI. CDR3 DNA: TGTGCCAGCAGTGGGGGGAAGGGTACTGAAGCTTTCTTT. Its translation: CASSGGKGTEAFF. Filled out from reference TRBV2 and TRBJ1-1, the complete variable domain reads EPEVTQTPSHQVTQMGQEVILRCVPISNHLYFYWYRQILGQKVEFLVSFYNNEISEKSEIFDDQFSVERPDGSNFTLKIRSTKLEDSAMYFCASSGGKGTEAFFGQGTRLTVV.